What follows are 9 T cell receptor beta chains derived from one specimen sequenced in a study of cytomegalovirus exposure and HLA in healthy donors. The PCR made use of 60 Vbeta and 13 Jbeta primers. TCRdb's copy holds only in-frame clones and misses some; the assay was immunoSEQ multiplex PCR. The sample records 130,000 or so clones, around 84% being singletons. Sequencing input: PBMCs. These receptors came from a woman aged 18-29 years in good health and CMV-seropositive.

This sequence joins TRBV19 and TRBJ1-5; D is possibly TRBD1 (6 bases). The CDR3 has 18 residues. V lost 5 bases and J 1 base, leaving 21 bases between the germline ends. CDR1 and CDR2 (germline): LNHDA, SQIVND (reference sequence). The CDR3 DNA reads TGTGCCAGTAGTCTTACTGACAGGTTGGTGGTGAGCAATCAGCCCCAGCATTTT. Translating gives CASSLTDRLVVSNQPQHF.

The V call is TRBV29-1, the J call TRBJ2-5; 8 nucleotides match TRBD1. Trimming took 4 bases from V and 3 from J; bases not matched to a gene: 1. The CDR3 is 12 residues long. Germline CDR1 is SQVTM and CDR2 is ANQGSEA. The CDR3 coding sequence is TGCAGCGTTGTACAGGGGGAAGAGACCCAGTACTTC. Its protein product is CSVVQGEETQYF. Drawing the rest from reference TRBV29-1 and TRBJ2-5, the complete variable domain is SAVISQKPSRDICQRGTSLTIQCQVDSQVTMMFWYRQQPGQSLTLIATANQGSEATYESGFVIDKFPISRPNLTFSTLTVSNMSPEDSSIYLCSVVQGEETQYFGPGTRLLVL.

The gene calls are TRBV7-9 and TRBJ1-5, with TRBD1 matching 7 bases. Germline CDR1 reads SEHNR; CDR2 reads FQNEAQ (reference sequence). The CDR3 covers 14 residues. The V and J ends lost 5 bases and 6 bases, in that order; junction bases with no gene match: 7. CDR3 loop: CASSPTGVGQPQHF. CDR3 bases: TGTGCCAGCAGCCCCACAGGGGTGGGTCAGCCCCAGCATTTT.

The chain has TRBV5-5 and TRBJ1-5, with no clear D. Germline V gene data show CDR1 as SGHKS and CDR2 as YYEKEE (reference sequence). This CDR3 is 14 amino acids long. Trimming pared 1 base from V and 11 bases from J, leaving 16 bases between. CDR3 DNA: TGTGCCAGCAGCTTGATCGCGGGATCCTCCGCCCAGCATTTT. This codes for CASSLIAGSSAQHF.

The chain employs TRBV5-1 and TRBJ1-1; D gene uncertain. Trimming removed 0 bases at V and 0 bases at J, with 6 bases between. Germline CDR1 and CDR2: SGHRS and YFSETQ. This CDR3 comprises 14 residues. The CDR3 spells CASSLGLLNTEAFF. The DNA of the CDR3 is TGCGCCAGCAGCTTGGGACTGTTGAACACTGAAGCTTTCTTT.

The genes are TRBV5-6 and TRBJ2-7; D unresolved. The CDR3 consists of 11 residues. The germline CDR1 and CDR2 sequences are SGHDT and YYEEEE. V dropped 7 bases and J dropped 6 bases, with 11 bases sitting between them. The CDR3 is CASFFPGEQYF. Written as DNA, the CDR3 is TGTGCCAGCTTCTTTCCGGGCGAGCAGTACTTC. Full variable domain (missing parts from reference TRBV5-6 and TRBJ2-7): DAGVTQSPTHLIKTRGQQVTLRCSPKSGHDTVSWYQQALGQGPQFIFQYYEEEERQRGNFPDRFSGHQFPNYSSELNVNALLLGDSALYLCASFFPGEQYFGPGTRLTVT.

The CDR3 region is CASSLKQGPYEQYF. The CDR3 region has the DNA TGTGCCAGCAGTTTAAAACAGGGACCCTACGAGCAGTACTTC. This chain connects TRBV6-5 to TRBJ2-7; maybe TRBD1 (6 bases). Trimming left V 4 bases short and J 2 bases short, with 12 bases between. The CDR3 loop spans 14 amino acids. Germline V gene sequence: CDR1 MNHEY, CDR2 SVGAGI.

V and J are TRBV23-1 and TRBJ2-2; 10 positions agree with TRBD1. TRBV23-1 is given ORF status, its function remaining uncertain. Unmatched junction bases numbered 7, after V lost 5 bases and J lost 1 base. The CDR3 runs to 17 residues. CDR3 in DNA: TGCGCCAGCAGTAAGCCCCGGGACAGGGGGAACACCGGGGAGCTGTTTTTT. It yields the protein CASSKPRDRGNTGELFF.

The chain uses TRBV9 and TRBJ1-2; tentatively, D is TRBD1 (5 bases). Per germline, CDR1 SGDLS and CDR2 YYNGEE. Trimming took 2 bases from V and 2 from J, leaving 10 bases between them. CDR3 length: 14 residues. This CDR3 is CASSVLGVNYGYTF. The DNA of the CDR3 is TGTGCCAGCAGCGTCCTAGGGGTCAACTATGGCTACACCTTC.